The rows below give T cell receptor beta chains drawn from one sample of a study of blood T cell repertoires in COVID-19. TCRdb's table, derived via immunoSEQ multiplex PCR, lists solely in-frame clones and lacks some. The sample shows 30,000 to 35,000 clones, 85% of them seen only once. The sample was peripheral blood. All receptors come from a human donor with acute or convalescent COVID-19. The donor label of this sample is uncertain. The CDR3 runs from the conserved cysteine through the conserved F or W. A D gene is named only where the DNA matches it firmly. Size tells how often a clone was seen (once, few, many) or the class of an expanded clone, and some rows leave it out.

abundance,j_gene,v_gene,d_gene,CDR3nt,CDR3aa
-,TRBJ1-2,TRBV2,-,TGTGCCAGCAGTGAAGCTTGGACAGCTAACTATGGCTACACCTTC,CASSEAWTANYGYTF
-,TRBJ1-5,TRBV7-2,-,TGTGCCAGCAGCTTACTAGCGGGAGGAGAGCAGCCCCAGCATTTT,CASSLLAGGEQPQHF
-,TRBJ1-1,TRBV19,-,TGTGCCAGTAGTATACCGGTAGGGGCAGCCGCGGGGTATGAAGCTTTCTTT,CASSIPVGAAAGYEAFF
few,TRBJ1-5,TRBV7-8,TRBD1,TGTGCCAGCAGCTTAGCGGACAGGGGACGACCTAGCAATCAGCCCCAGCATTTT,CASSLADRGRPSNQPQHF
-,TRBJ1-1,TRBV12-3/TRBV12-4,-,TGTGCCAGCAGTTTTAGTTGGAACACTGAAGCTTTCTTT,CASSFSWNTEAFF
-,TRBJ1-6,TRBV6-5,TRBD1,TGTGCCAGCATATCCGGGACAGGGGCTTCACCCCTCCACTTT,CASISGTGASPLHF
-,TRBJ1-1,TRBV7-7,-,TGTGCCAGCAGCTTATCAGGGAACACTGAAGCTTTCTTT,CASSLSGNTEAFF
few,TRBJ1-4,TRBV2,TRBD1,TGTGCCAGCAGTGAAAGGGGGCGTAATGAAAAACTGTTTTTT,CASSERGRNEKLFF
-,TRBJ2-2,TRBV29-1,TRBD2,TGCAGCGCCCCGACTAGCGGGGGGGCCGATGGCACCGGGGAGCTGTTTTTT,CSAPTSGGADGTGELFF
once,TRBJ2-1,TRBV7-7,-,TGTGCCAGCAGCCTGGACTCCAGCTACAATGAGCAGTTCTTC,CASSLDSSYNEQFF
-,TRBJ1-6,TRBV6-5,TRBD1,TGTGCCAGCAGACAGGGGGACTATAATTCACCCCTCCACTTT,CASRQGDYNSPLHF
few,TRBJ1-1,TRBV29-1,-,TGCAGCGTTGAACTCGGGGTAAACACTGAAGCTTTCTTT,CSVELGVNTEAFF
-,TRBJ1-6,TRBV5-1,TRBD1,TGCGCCAGCAGCCAACTACACAGGGGAAATAATTCACCCCTCCACTTT,CASSQLHRGNNSPLHF
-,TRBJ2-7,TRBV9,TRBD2,TGTGCCAGCAGCGTAGAACTAGCGGGTCCCTACGAGCAGTACTTC,CASSVELAGPYEQYF
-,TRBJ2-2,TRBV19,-,TGTGCCAGTAGTCCGACAAAGAACACCGGGGAGCTGTTTTTT,CASSPTKNTGELFF
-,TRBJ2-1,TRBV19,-,TGTGCCAGTAGTATTGGCCAGGGATGGTACAATGAGCAGTTCTTC,CASSIGQGWYNEQFF
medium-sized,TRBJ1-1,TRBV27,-,TGTGCCAGCAGTGTACAGGGTGGCACTGAAGCTTTCTTT,CASSVQGGTEAFF
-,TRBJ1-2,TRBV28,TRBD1,TGTGCCAGCAGTACAGGGGGCTTTGGCTACACCTTC,CASSTGGFGYTF
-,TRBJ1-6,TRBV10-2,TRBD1,TGCGCCAGCAGTGCAGGGACAGCTAATTCACCCCTCCACTTT,CASSAGTANSPLHF
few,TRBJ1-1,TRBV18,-,TGTGCCAGCTCGCCAACCCTGACAGGTGACACTGAAGCTTTCTTT,CASSPTLTGDTEAFF
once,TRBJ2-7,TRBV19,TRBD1,TGTGCCAGTAGTCCTCGGGACAGGGACTCCTACGAGCAGTACTTC,CASSPRDRDSYEQYF
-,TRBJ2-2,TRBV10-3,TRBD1,TGTGCCATCAGTCTCAGACAGGGGGACGGGGAGCTGTTTTTT,CAISLRQGDGELFF
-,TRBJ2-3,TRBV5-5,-,TGTGCCAGCAGCTTGCGAGTTCCAGATACGCAGTATTTT,CASSLRVPDTQYF
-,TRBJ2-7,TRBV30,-,TGTGCCTGCCGCCGGGACAACTCCTACGAGCAGTACTTC,CACRRDNSYEQYF
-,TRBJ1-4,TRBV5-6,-,TGTGCCAGCAGCTTGGTGGCGGATAATGAAAAACTGTTTTTT,CASSLVADNEKLFF
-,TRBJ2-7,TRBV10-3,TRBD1,TGTGCCATCAGATCTATGGACAGGGGGCAGGGGGAGCAGTACTTC,CAIRSMDRGQGEQYF
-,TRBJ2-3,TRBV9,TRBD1,TGTGCCAGCAGCTTACGGACAGGGGGCCTCACAGATACGCAGTATTTT,CASSLRTGGLTDTQYF
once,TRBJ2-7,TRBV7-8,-,TGTGCCAGCAGCGTAACCGGGATCCAGACCGCCTACGAGCAGTACTTC,CASSVTGIQTAYEQYF
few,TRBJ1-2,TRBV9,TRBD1,TGTGCCAGCAGCGCTCATCCGGACAGGGGGGCTTCCTACTATGGCTACACCTTC,CASSAHPDRGASYYGYTF
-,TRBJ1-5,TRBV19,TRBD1,TGTGCCAGTAGTGACAGGGGACCTTATAGCAATCAGCCCCAGCATTTT,CASSDRGPYSNQPQHF
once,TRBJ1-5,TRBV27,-,TGTGCCAGCAGCTTCATGCGGGATCAGCCCCAGCATTTT,CASSFMRDQPQHF
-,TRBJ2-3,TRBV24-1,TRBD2,TGTGCCACCCCTTTTAGCGGGAGGGACTCAGATACGCAGTATTTT,CATPFSGRDSDTQYF
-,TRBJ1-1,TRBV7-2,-,TGTGCCAGCAGCGCCAGCCGGGGAGGTATCACTGAAGCTTTCTTT,CASSASRGGITEAFF
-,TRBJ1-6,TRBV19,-,TGTGCCAGTAGTATAAAAGACAGGCGGGATTCACCCCTCCACTTT,CASSIKDRRDSPLHF
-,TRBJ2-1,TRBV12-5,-,TGTGCTAGTGAGAGCTCCTACAATGAGCAGTTCTTC,CASESSYNEQFF
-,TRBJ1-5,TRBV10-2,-,TGCGCCAGCAGTGGACCGGGACACCCCGATCAGCCCCAGCATTTT,CASSGPGHPDQPQHF
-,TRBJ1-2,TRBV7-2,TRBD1,TGTGCCAGCAGCTCGGGGGACAGGGTTCGGGGCTACACCTTC,CASSSGDRVRGYTF
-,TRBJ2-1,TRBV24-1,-,TGTGCCACCAGTGAGGGCGGGCTGGACTACAATGAGCAGTTCTTC,CATSEGGLDYNEQFF
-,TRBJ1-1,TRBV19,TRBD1,TGTGCCAGTAGTCCTCATTCCGGGACAGAAACCGAAGCTTTCTTT,CASSPHSGTETEAFF
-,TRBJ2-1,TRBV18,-,TGTGCCAGCTCATCCAGCGCTTCCTACAATGAGCAGTTCTTC,CASSSSASYNEQFF
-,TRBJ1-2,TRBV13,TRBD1,TGTGCCAGCAGCTTGGAGGGGGCCCTCTATGGCTACACCTTC,CASSLEGALYGYTF
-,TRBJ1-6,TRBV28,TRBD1,TGTGCCAGCAGCCAAGACAGGGGGCAGTCACCCCTCCACTTT,CASSQDRGQSPLHF
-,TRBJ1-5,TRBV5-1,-,TGCGCCAGCAGCTTGGAGGGGATGGGCAATCAGCCCCAGCATTTT,CASSLEGMGNQPQHF
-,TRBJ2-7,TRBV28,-,TGTGCCAGCAGTTGGGGCGAACGTGAGCAGTACTTC,CASSWGEREQYF
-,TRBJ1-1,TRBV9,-,TGTGCCAGCAGCGTAGTGATGGGGAGTACGACTGAAGCTTTCTTT,CASSVVMGSTTEAFF
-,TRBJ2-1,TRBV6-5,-,TGTGCCAGCAGTTCTCCCGCGGGTGTCGCACGTGAGCAGTTCTTC,CASSSPAGVAREQFF
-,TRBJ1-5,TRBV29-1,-,TGCAGCGTTGCCCGGGGGTCTAGCAATCAGCCCCAGCATTTT,CSVARGSSNQPQHF
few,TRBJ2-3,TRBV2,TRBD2,TGTGCCAGCAGTGAAATGCGGGGGAGGACAGATACGCAGTATTTT,CASSEMRGRTDTQYF
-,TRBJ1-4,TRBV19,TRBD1,TGTGCCAGTAGTTCCTCGACAGGGCGGACTAATGAAAAACTGTTTTTT,CASSSSTGRTNEKLFF
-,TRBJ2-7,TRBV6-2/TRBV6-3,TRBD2,TGTGCCAGCAGTTACTCAATAGCGGGGCCCTACGAGCAGTACTTC,CASSYSIAGPYEQYF
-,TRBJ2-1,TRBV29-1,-,TGCAGCGTTAATTTAAGTAGAGGAAGCGGAACCTACAATGAGCAGTTCTTC,CSVNLSRGSGTYNEQFF
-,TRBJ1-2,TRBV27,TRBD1,TGTGCCAGCAGTACCAAGCAGGGGGCTTCCTTATACTATGGCTACACCTTC,CASSTKQGASLYYGYTF
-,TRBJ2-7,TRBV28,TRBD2,TGTGCCAGCAGTTTAAATCTAGCGGGAGGCCCGAGCTCCTACGAGCAGTACTTC,CASSLNLAGGPSSYEQYF
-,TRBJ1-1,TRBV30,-,TGTGCCTGGAGTGTGCACGAGGGCACTGAAGCTTTCTTT,CAWSVHEGTEAFF
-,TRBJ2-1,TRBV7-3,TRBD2,TGTGCCAGCAGCTTAACTAGCGGGGGCCTTGGCTCCTACAATGAGCAGTTCTTC,CASSLTSGGLGSYNEQFF